The T cell receptor (beta chain) under discussion was sequenced for a study of shared clonotypes between healthy human individuals. Notes on the study in general: Despite large depth, rarefaction showed incomplete sorted-subset sequencing.

This clone was picked up one time. Its specificity is not known. Profiling relied on immunoSEQ multiplex PCR, and the TCRdb table lists in-frame clones only, not all of them. The sample records around 350,000 clones, 73% being singletons. The sample consisted of memory CD4+ T cells sorted from blood. Subset defined: CD45RA-negative fraction. The TCR was taken from a man in his thirties or forties in good health.

The CDR3 DNA sequence: TGTGCCAGCAGCCAAAATGCTCTGGACGCTGGAGGCATTCAGTACTTC. Translating gives CASSQNALDAGGIQYF. V and J are TRBV7-9 and TRBJ2-4; tentatively, D is TRBD2 (5 bases). Trimming took 5 bases from V and 9 from J, leaving 23 bases between them. Germline V gives CDR1 SEHNR, CDR2 FQNEAQ (reference sequence). The CDR3 runs to 16 residues.